This TCR beta chain was profiled in a study of blood T cell repertoires in COVID-19. Study context: The analysed material was cDNA or gDNA that came from T cells, B-cell-depleted T cells, or PBMCs.

Under the authors' procedure: Reference gene primer amplification gave estimated nucleated cell counts. The data were produced by immunoSEQ multiplex PCR, yet TCRdb's version contains in-frame clones alone and is incomplete. The V and J calls and clone size come from that table; D and trimming were worked out from the DNA. This table has 140,000 to 150,000 clones, about 85% appearing once. Germline V lookup: CDR1 SGDLS, CDR2 YYNGEE. The V gene end was trimmed by 5 bases and the J gene end by 5 bases; junction bases not matched to a gene: 10. The CDR3 is 15 amino acids. The sequence was collected from a human donor in a cohort sampled during active COVID-19. The specimen was peripheral blood. The V call is TRBV9, the J call TRBJ2-7; 10 bases match TRBD1. CDR3 nucleotide sequence: TGTGCCAGCAGTCCAAGAGGACAGGGGGGGCACGAGCAGTACTTC. Its protein is CASSPRGQGGHEQYF.